This TCR beta chain was identified in a study of response to subunit inactivated influenza vaccine. MiXCR, applied by TCRdb to the RT-PCR reads, yields one record per CDR3 protein. The data show more than 200,000 distinct CDR3 sequences, 12% seen once. The sample holds a few counts of this clonotype. The antigen remains undetermined. Study observations and caveats: After each seasonal influenza vaccination, few new T cells are recruited, the authors suggested.

V dropped 1 base and J dropped 3; count of bases not matched to a gene: 6. Germline assignment: CDR1 SGHKS and CDR2 YYEKEE (reference sequence). This CDR3 spans 16 amino acids. The TCR comes from a man aged 45-65 years who received an inactivated influenza vaccine. The specimen comprised non-naive T cells sorted from PBMCs, sampled around two weeks before vaccination. V gene TRBV5-5 combines with J gene TRBJ2-7; 11 bases fit TRBD1. CDR3 sequence: CASSLYVGTGGYEQYF. As DNA, the CDR3 is TGTGCCAGCAGCTTGTACGTAGGGACAGGGGGCTACGAGCAGTACTTC.